Detailed here is one T cell receptor (beta chain). The antigen is unknown. This specimen belongs to a study of cytomegalovirus exposure and HLA in healthy donors. Study-wide results and limits: In an earlier analysis, most TCR beta V segments were productive about 87% or about 30% of the time. Researchers reported in a later analysis that common viral pathogens appeared linked to several top clusters. V- and J-gene trimming of TCR beta was linked (in a later analysis) to a missense DCLRE1C variant.

CDR1 and CDR2 (germline): LGHNT, FRNRAP. The CDR3 loop spans 20 amino acids. Losses at the gene ends were 2 bases for V and 3 bases for J; bases not matched to a gene: 18. Primers for the PCR totalled 60 Vbeta and 13 Jbeta. Under the authors' procedure: Some 11 million of the 60 million to 80 million unique TCR beta chains counted in a later analysis were shared. Here immunoSEQ multiplex PCR was the method, and the copy in TCRdb shows in-frame clones only, minus some. V and J calls plus clone size are reproduced from that table; the DNA served to infer D and trimming. The data contain around 120,000 clones, about 80% of them singletons.

This clonotype originated in a man aged 25 to 40 in good health and CMV-seronegative. The chain uses TRBV12-5 and TRBJ2-7; 11 bases are a match to TRBD2. Sequencing input: PBMCs. As DNA, the CDR3 is TGTGCTAGTGGTTTGATTTCCCTCGGGACTAGCGGCCGAACTAACTACGAGCAGTACTTC. This encodes CASGLISLGTSGRTNYEQYF.